This TCR beta chain was recovered during a study of blood T cell repertoires in COVID-19. In the study overall: COVID-19 samples from acute and convalescent phases originated in the United States, Italy and Spain. Sources were T cells, B-cell-depleted T cells, or PBMCs; the material itself was cDNA or gDNA.

In the original workflow: How many nucleated cells were present was estimated from reference gene primer amplification. Clones were sequenced by immunoSEQ multiplex PCR, and TCRdb holds only the in-frame ones, with some missing. V and J calls and clone size come straight from that table; D and trimming were deduced from the DNA. The table has more than 250,000 clones, around 85% seen once; the top ten hold roughly 2.2%. The J segment lost 7 bases and the V segment lost 6 bases, leaving 7 bases of the junction unmatched. Germline CDR1 reads SQVTM; CDR2 reads ANQGSEA. The CDR3 runs to 13 residues. Participants, about 18 to 95 years old, spanned approximately 26 US areas. This clone showed up just once.

The TCR comes from a young man who had recovered from COVID-19. Sequences were obtained from PBMCs or T cells enriched from blood (not recorded which). This chain uses TRBV29-1 with TRBJ2-3; the match to TRBD2 covers 10 bases. CDR3 amino acids: CSVFPGLAYTQYF. CDR3 bases: TGCAGCGTCTTCCCGGGACTAGCGTATACGCAGTATTTT.